The rows below give T cell receptor beta chains drawn from one sample of a study of human T cells and chemical hapten exposure. TCRdb recomputed calls from the RACE reads with MiXCR, one row per CDR3 protein. Among about 40,000 distinct CDR3 sequences, 10% were seen once, and the ten largest hold roughly 6.2%. The input for sequencing was whole blood, taken in connection with sensitization to the hapten diphenylcyclopropenone (DPC). All receptors derive from a man aged 30 to 39 with alopecia areata. Some clones in this sample may be carry-over from other donors' samples. Each CDR3 is given with its conserved first and last residue. The D gene is left open where the match is weak. A clone size is listed for some rows: how often the clone was seen (once, few, many), or a class if it is expanded.

J	D	V	size	CDR3	DNA
TRBJ1-6	NA	TRBV20-1	many	CSARLRQANSPLHF	TGCAGTGCTCGACTCCGACAGGCGAATTCACCCCTCCACTTT
TRBJ2-2	TRBD2	TRBV18	NA	CASSPAISGRNTGELFF	TGTGCCAGCTCGCCCGCGATAAGCGGGAGGAACACCGGGGAGCTGTTTTTT
TRBJ1-3	NA	TRBV7-2	NA	CASSGVTGNTIYF	TGTGCCAGCAGCGGGGTGACGGGAAACACCATATATTTT
TRBJ2-3	NA	TRBV7-6	many	CASSLLGTDTQYF	TGTGCCAGCAGCTTACTCGGTACAGATACGCAGTATTTT
TRBJ2-4	TRBD2	TRBV19	many	CASSIVPGGKNIQYF	TGTGCCAGTAGTATTGTTCCGGGAGGGAAAAACATTCAGTACTTC
TRBJ2-7	NA	TRBV3-1	many	CASSLRLTYEQYF	TGTGCCAGCAGCCTCCGGTTAACCTACGAGCAGTACTTC
TRBJ2-5	TRBD2	TRBV20-1	many	CSARTSKETQYF	TGCAGTGCTCGGACTAGTAAAGAGACCCAGTACTTC
TRBJ2-5	TRBD1	TRBV7-3	few	CASSLGTGRETQYF	TGTGCCAGCAGCTTAGGGACAGGGCGGGAGACCCAGTACTTC
TRBJ2-2	NA	TRBV29-1	NA	CSVGNRANTGELFF	TGCAGCGTTGGGAACAGGGCGAACACCGGGGAGCTGTTTTTT
TRBJ2-3	NA	TRBV5-5	NA	CASSPTYPRSTDTQYF	TGTGCCAGCAGTCCGACATACCCCCGGAGCACAGATACGCAGTATTTT
TRBJ2-7	NA	TRBV7-2	NA	CASSLFYEQYF	TGTGCCAGCAGCTTGTTCTACGAGCAGTACTTC
TRBJ1-1	NA	TRBV2	NA	CASRGPLPGNTEAFF	TGTGCCAGCAGAGGCCCTCTTCCGGGCAACACTGAAGCTTTCTTT
TRBJ2-1	TRBD2	TRBV12-5	many	CASGHGTTYNEQFF	TGTGCTAGTGGGCACGGGACTACCTACAATGAGCAGTTCTTC
TRBJ2-3	TRBD1	TRBV5-6	many	CASSLARNRGPDTQYF	TGTGCCAGCAGCTTGGCCCGTAACAGGGGCCCAGATACGCAGTATTTT
TRBJ2-1	TRBD2	TRBV7-2	many	CASSPTSGLGNEQFF	TGTGCCAGCAGCCCCACTTCCGGACTAGGGAATGAGCAGTTCTTC
TRBJ2-1	TRBD2	TRBV7-6	many	CASSPIAGGTGEQFF	TGTGCCAGCAGCCCCATAGCGGGAGGTACGGGTGAGCAGTTCTTC
TRBJ2-1	NA	TRBV14	few	CASSQEVSSYNEQFF	TGTGCCAGCAGCCAAGAGGTCAGCTCCTACAATGAGCAGTTCTTC
TRBJ1-2	NA	TRBV2	few	CASSERSGRNYGYTF	TGTGCCAGCAGTGAAAGATCCGGGAGAAACTATGGCTACACCTTC
TRBJ1-1	NA	TRBV4-1	NA	CASSQDSRAAEAFF	TGCGCCAGCAGCCAAGATTCGAGGGCGGCTGAAGCTTTCTTT
TRBJ1-1	NA	TRBV20-1	many	CSIKREGYTTEAFF	TGCAGTATAAAGAGGGAAGGGTATACCACTGAAGCTTTCTTT
TRBJ2-3	NA	TRBV3-1	many	CASSPKRALDTQYF	TGTGCCAGCAGCCCAAAGAGGGCTCTAGATACGCAGTATTTT
TRBJ1-1	NA	TRBV3-1	NA	CASSLGSNTEAFF	TGTGCCAGCAGCCTTGGTTCGAACACTGAAGCTTTCTTT
TRBJ2-3	NA	TRBV4-3	many	CASSQVWIPSIQYF	TGCGCCAGCAGCCAAGTCTGGATTCCTAGCATACAGTATTTT
TRBJ2-3	NA	TRBV7-6	few	CASSWFERPTREDTQYF	TGTGCCAGCAGCTGGTTCGAGAGACCCACTAGGGAGGATACGCAGTATTTT
TRBJ2-5	NA	TRBV15	many	CATSSPYETGQETQYF	TGTGCCACCAGCTCACCCTATGAGACAGGCCAAGAGACCCAGTACTTC
TRBJ2-6	NA	TRBV7-8	many	CASSLYSVAGANVLTF	TGTGCCAGCAGCTTATATAGCGTAGCTGGGGCCAACGTCCTGACTTTC
TRBJ2-6	NA	TRBV20-1	NA	CSASRRGAGANVLTF	TGCAGTGCTAGTAGGCGGGGCGCTGGGGCCAACGTCCTGACTTTC
TRBJ2-2	NA	TRBV3-1	NA	CASSQLHGTQNTGELFF	TGTGCCAGCAGCCAACTCCACGGGACACAAAACACCGGGGAGCTGTTTTTT
TRBJ2-5	TRBD1	TRBV12-3/TRBV12-4	many	CASSRGQGAPVLQETQYF	TGTGCCAGCAGCCGCGGACAGGGGGCCCCAGTGCTACAAGAGACCCAGTACTTC
TRBJ2-1	TRBD2	TRBV6-6	many	CASSEGGRANEQFF	TGTGCCAGCAGTGAAGGCGGGAGGGCAAATGAGCAGTTCTTC
TRBJ1-5	NA	TRBV11-2	many	CASSLGPGMHF	TGTGCCAGCAGCTTAGGACCAGGGATGCATTTT
TRBJ2-2	NA	TRBV6-6	many	CASSYGSGELFF	TGTGCCAGCAGTTATGGGAGCGGGGAGCTGTTTTTT
TRBJ1-6	NA	TRBV18	NA	CASSPLSAQNSPLHF	TGTGCCAGCTCACCACTGTCGGCACAGAATTCACCCCTCCACTTT
TRBJ1-1	NA	TRBV11-2	many	CASSLHLRGGTEAFF	TGTGCCAGCAGCCTACATCTGAGGGGGGGGACTGAAGCTTTCTTT
TRBJ2-1	TRBD2	TRBV7-6	once	CASSLGGGSYNEQFF	TGTGCCAGCAGCTTAGGCGGGGGGTCTTACAATGAGCAGTTCTTC
TRBJ2-7	TRBD2	TRBV11-2	many	CASSLAQGGEQYF	TGTGCCAGCAGCTTAGCTCAGGGAGGGGAGCAGTACTTC
TRBJ1-2	TRBD1	TRBV6-6	NA	CASSRTGDYGYTF	TGTGCCAGCAGTCGGACAGGAGACTATGGCTACACCTTC
TRBJ1-2	NA	TRBV4-2	many	CASSQDPQEGYGYTF	TGTGCCAGCAGCCAAGATCCCCAAGAGGGCTATGGCTACACCTTC
TRBJ2-1	NA	TRBV24-1	NA	CATSGQAAIEQFF	TGTGCCACCAGTGGACAAGCAGCCATTGAGCAGTTCTTC
TRBJ2-7	TRBD1	TRBV4-1	NA	CASSQAYPGQLYEQYF	TGCGCCAGCAGCCAAGCCTATCCGGGACAGCTCTACGAGCAGTACTTC
TRBJ1-1	TRBD1	TRBV9	many	CASSVSTGALMNTEAFF	TGTGCCAGCAGCGTATCGACAGGGGCACTAATGAACACTGAAGCTTTCTTT
TRBJ2-5	TRBD1	TRBV20-1	few	CSALPGTGEETQYF	TGCAGTGCTCTTCCCGGGACAGGGGAAGAGACCCAGTACTTC